Presented here are 20 T cell receptor beta chains from one specimen sequenced in a study of regulatory T cells in long-lasting Graves disease. Combining iRepertoire HTBI primers with Arm-PCR of CDR3 regions, the authors built TCR beta libraries. Each CDR3 protein is one row after TCRdb ran MiXCR on the multiplex PCR reads. The sample lists around 400,000 distinct CDR3 sequences; 15% to 17% were seen once. Time point noted: newly diagnosed GD, antithyroid drugs for less than 3 months. Generation of the TCR library employed RNA extracted from PBMCs. The sequencing here drew on peripheral blood mononuclear cells (PBMCs), taken at new diagnosis, from a patient treated with antithyroid drugs. Receptors originate from a female donor with Graves disease.

This clonotype was counted at least ten times. The chain joins TRBV20-1 to TRBJ2-3, with D unclear. The ends were cut back, 0 bases at V and 3 bases at J, with 13 bases in the middle. This CDR3 is 15 amino acids long. Per germline, CDR1 DFQATT and CDR2 SNEGSKA (reference sequence). The CDR3 is CSAREWTHQTDTQYF. The CDR3 region has the DNA TGCAGTGCTAGAGAATGGACCCACCAGACAGATACGCAGTATTTT.

V gene TRBV7-3 combines with J gene TRBJ2-2; 9 bases fit TRBD2. V trimming: 2 bases; J trimming: 5 bases; junction bases outside the gene matches: 6. This CDR3 contains 16 residues. Germline CDR1 SGHTA, CDR2 FQGTGA. The CDR3 DNA reads as TGTGCCAGCAGCTTAGTCTTAGCGGGAGAGACCGGGGAGCTGTTTTTT. Amino acid sequence: CASSLVLAGETGELFF.

This clonotype was seen repeatedly, ten times or more. The chain has TRBV20-1 and TRBJ2-7; D gene uncertain. Trimming removed 3 bases from V and 2 bases from J, with 8 bases in between. Germline-derived CDR1 and CDR2 are DFQATT and SNEGSKA (reference sequence). This CDR3 is 12 amino acids long. The CDR3 sequence is CSARAVPYEQYF. In nucleotides, the CDR3 is TGCAGTGCTAGGGCGGTACCCTACGAGCAGTACTTC.

J is TRBJ2-3 and V is TRBV4-1; D ambiguous. CDR1 and CDR2 (germline): MGHRA, YSYEKL. V was cut by 2 bases and J by 6 bases, with 15 bases left in between. The CDR3 is made up of 15 amino acids. CDR3 nucleotides: TGCGCCAGCAGCCAACTACCCCTGAATTTGGATACGCAGTATTTT. Translating gives CASSQLPLNLDTQYF.

This clonotype was counted a few times. V usage is TRBV12-3 or TRBV12-4 and J usage is TRBJ2-5; 8 bases fit TRBD1. The V gene end was trimmed by 5 bases and the J gene end by 11 bases; junction bases not matched to a gene: 4. The CDR3 length is 11 residues. The CDR3: CASSITGGQYF. CDR3 sequence (DNA): TGTGCCAGCAGTATAACAGGGGGACAGTACTTC.

A word on this clonotype: One end of the junction is discordant with germline, which a read error may explain. The chain joins TRBV5-4 to TRBJ2-2, with 8 bases that match TRBD2. The germline V gene has CDR1 SGHNT and CDR2 YYREEE (reference sequence). The CDR3 loop spans 16 amino acids. CDR3: CASSRKSSGRTGGLFF. CDR3 nucleotide sequence: TGTGCCAGCAGCCGTAAGTCGAGCGGGAGAACCGGGGGGCTGTTTTTT.

This clonotype has ten or more counts. The chain carries TRBV7-6 and TRBJ2-5, with TRBD2 matching 8 bases. Germline V gene data show CDR1 as SGHVS and CDR2 as FNYEAQ. This CDR3 has 17 residues. Germline trimming cut 5 bases from V and 5 bases from J; bases unmatched to any gene: 16. CDR3 amino acids: CASSPRLGGEGQETQYF. CDR3 DNA sequence: TGTGCCAGCAGCCCCAGACTCGGGGGGGAGGGCCAGGAGACCCAGTACTTC.

There are many counts of this clonotype. The rearrangement uses TRBV28 and TRBJ1-4; D might be TRBD1 (5 bases). The CDR3 is made up of 15 amino acids. V was cut by 3 bases and J by 5 bases, with 13 bases left in between. CDR1 and CDR2 from the germline V gene are MDHEN and SYDVKM. The CDR3: CASSFILRGNEKLFF. The DNA of the CDR3 is TGTGCCAGCAGTTTCATATTGAGGGGCAATGAAAAACTGTTTTTT.

This clonotype was counted at least ten times. This rearrangement joins TRBV9 to TRBJ1-2; TRBD1 might be the D (5 bases). CDR3 size: 14 residues. Germline CDR1 and CDR2: SGDLS and YYNGEE. The V end lost 2 bases, the J end lost 6 bases, and 14 bases lay between the germline ends. CDR3: CASSVSGSGNGYTF. The CDR3 DNA sequence: TGTGCCAGCAGCGTCTCAGGGTCGGGGAATGGCTACACCTTC.

The chain has TRBV30 and TRBJ1-1; D might be TRBD1 (5 bases). With 0 bases removed from V and 0 bases from J, the gap between germline ends came to 20 bases. Germline V CDR1 and CDR2: GTSNPN, SVGIG (reference sequence). The CDR3 has 18 residues. DNA of the CDR3: TGTGCCTGGAGTGTATCGTCGACGTTGGGGGTATTGAACACTGAAGCTTTCTTT. Its translation: CAWSVSSTLGVLNTEAFF. Using reference TRBV30 and TRBJ1-1 for the parts outside the CDR3, the full variable domain is SQTIHQWPATLVQPVGSPLSLECTVEGTSNPNLYWYRQAAGRGLQLLFYSVGIGQISSEVPQNLSASRPQDRQFILSSKKLLLSDSGFYLCAWSVSSTLGVLNTEAFFGQGTRLTVV.

Many counts were recorded for this clonotype. The V and J genes are TRBV20-1 and TRBJ2-2; 8 nucleotides match TRBD2. This CDR3 region has 15 residues. From germline, CDR1 is DFQATT and CDR2 SNEGSKA (reference sequence). V lost 0 bases, J lost 5 bases, and 5 bases stayed unmatched. The CDR3 sequence is CSAREAGGGTGELFF. DNA of the CDR3: TGCAGTGCTAGAGAGGCGGGAGGAGGGACCGGGGAGCTGTTTTTT.

This clonotype was observed a handful of times. In nucleotides, the CDR3 is TGTGCCAGCAGCGAATACCTCAACAGGGGGCGGTCGAATTCACCCCTCCACTTT. It encodes CASSEYLNRGRSNSPLHF. V is TRBV7-9 and J is TRBJ1-6, with 9 bases fitting TRBD1. Per the germline V gene, CDR1 is SEHNR and CDR2 is FQNEAQ (reference sequence). V lost 5 bases, J lost 7 bases, and 15 bases stayed unmatched. CDR3 size: 18 residues.

In this sample, this clonotype turned up many times. This chain links TRBV27 with TRBJ2-1; TRBD2 matches 10 bases. Germline V gene lookup returns CDR1 MNHEY and CDR2 SMNVEV (reference sequence). V shed 7 bases and J 7 bases; nucleotides not matched to a gene: 7. There are 14 residues in the CDR3. CDR3 sequence reads: CASTSGRSGNEQFF. As DNA, the CDR3 is TGTGCCAGCACTAGCGGGAGATCAGGGAATGAGCAGTTCTTC.

The chain is built from TRBV7-9 and TRBJ2-1, with 8 bases identical to TRBD1. The germline V gene has CDR1 SEHNR and CDR2 FQNEAQ (reference sequence). V lost 4 bases, J lost 6 bases, and 14 bases stayed unmatched. This CDR3 has 17 amino acids. CDR3 in amino acids: CASSSVPGTGGINEQFF. The CDR3 DNA reads as TGTGCCAGCAGCTCGGTTCCCGGGACAGGAGGAATCAATGAGCAGTTCTTC.

The sample holds many counts of this clonotype. The V and J genes are TRBV6-1 and TRBJ1-6, with D possibly matching TRBD1 (5 bases). CDR1 and CDR2 from the germline V gene are MNHNS and SASEGT. This CDR3 comprises 15 residues. V lost 5 bases to trimming and J lost 9 bases, with 17 bases between them. Written as DNA, the CDR3 is TGTGCCAGCAGTCGCGGGGGAAGTTTCGTTTCACCCCTCCACTTT. Translation gives CASSRGGSFVSPLHF.

This clonotype was detected ten times or more. The V call is TRBV20-1, the J call TRBJ1-1; D is unclear. This CDR3 has 14 amino acids. Between the trimmed V and J ends, which lost 4 bases and 0 bases, there was a span of 12 bases. CDR1 is DFQATT and CDR2 is SNEGSKA in the germline V gene (reference sequence). The CDR3 is CSANPAGMNTEAFF. In nucleotides, the CDR3 is TGCAGTGCTAACCCGGCGGGGATGAACACTGAAGCTTTCTTT.

Many counts were recorded for this clonotype. The rearrangement joins TRBV7-6 to TRBJ2-3; D possibly corresponds to TRBD2 (5 bases). V dropped 5 bases and J dropped 4 bases, with 22 bases sitting between them. CDR1 SGHVS and CDR2 FNYEAQ come from the germline V gene. This CDR3 region has 17 residues. CDR3 bases: TGTGCCAGCAGCCGCTACCACTTGGAGGAGAGAGCAGATACGCAGTATTTT. It specifies CASSRYHLEERADTQYF.

The rearrangement joins TRBV6-2 or TRBV6-3 to TRBJ2-1; D unclear. Germline CDR1 and CDR2: MNHEY and SVGEGT. The CDR3 loop spans 14 amino acids. Deletions cut 5 bases from V and 7 bases from J, with 15 bases between. CDR3 region: CASSEASRENEQFF. For the CDR3, the DNA is TGTGCCAGCAGTGAAGCTTCTAGGGAAAATGAGCAGTTCTTC.

This clonotype was seen many times. The genes are TRBV6-1 and TRBJ1-1; 8 bases line up with TRBD1. The CDR3 covers 19 residues. Germline loops: CDR1 MNHNS, CDR2 SASEGT. The V and J ends lost 0 bases and 0 bases, in that order; junction bases with no gene match: 12. CDR3 amino acids: CASSEARDRRTNMNTEAFF. CDR3 DNA: TGTGCCAGCAGTGAAGCAAGGGACAGGAGAACTAACATGAACACTGAAGCTTTCTTT.

This clonotype has only a few counts. The chain couples TRBV29-1 to TRBJ2-6; 11 positions agree with TRBD1. The junction had 2 bases not matched to a gene; V was cut back by 0 bases and J by 1 base. In germline, CDR1 is SQVTM, CDR2 ANQGSEA. This CDR3 region has 17 residues. The CDR3 is CSVEERDRGSGANVLTF. The CDR3 region has the DNA TGCAGCGTTGAAGAGCGGGACAGGGGGTCTGGGGCCAACGTCCTGACTTTC.